This T cell receptor (beta chain) was sequenced for a study of blood T cells in healthy people across ages. Study details: Researchers report that template switching captured about one barcoded beta molecule per two T cells.

Combining a sample-barcoded 5' primer with a J-beta primer mix, a second PCR ran for roughly 7 to 11 cycles. TCRdb re-analysed the 5' RACE reads in MiXCR, keeping a single row per CDR3 protein. The repertoire holds approximately 810,000 distinct CDR3 sequences, with 29% as singletons. The germline gives CDR1 DFQATT, CDR2 SNEGSKA (reference sequence). This CDR3 region has 18 residues. Of note for this clonotype: The target antigen is unknown. Possible read error: a much larger clone is one base away.

The sample, about 9.2 milliliters of peripheral blood, was drawn from each donor. Findings of the study overall: Estimates based on one million T cells were treated as lower bounds. Unsorted PBMC input precluded a conclusive naive versus antigen-experienced comparison.

V and J are TRBV20-1 and TRBJ2-1, with 9 bases matching TRBD2. The last part of the DNA fits TRBJ2-7 better; the J call may be wrong. Specimen: blood. The source of this sequence is a woman over 75 in good health. The CDR3 nucleotides are TGCAGTGCTACCGGGGATAGCGGGGGCGACCACTCCTACAATGAGCAGTACTTC. The encoded protein is CSATGDSGGDHSYNEQYF.